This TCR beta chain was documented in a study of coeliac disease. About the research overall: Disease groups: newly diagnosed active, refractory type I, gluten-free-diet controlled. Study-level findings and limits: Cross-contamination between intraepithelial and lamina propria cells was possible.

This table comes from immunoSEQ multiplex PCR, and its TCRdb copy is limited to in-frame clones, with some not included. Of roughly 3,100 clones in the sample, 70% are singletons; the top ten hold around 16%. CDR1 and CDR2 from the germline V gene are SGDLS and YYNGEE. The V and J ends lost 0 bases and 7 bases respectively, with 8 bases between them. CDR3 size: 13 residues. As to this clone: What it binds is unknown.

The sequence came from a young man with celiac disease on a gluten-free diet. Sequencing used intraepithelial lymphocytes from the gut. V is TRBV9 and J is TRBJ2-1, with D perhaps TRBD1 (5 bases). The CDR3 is CASSVEDINEQFF. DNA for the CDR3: TGTGCCAGCAGCGTAGAGGACATAAATGAGCAGTTCTTC.